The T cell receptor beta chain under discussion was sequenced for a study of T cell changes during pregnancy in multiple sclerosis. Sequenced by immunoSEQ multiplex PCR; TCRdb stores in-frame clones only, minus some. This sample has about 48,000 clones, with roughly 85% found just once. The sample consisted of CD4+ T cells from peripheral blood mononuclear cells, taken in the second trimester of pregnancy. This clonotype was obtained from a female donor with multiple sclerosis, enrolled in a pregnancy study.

The CDR3 coding sequence is TGTGCCACCAGCAGACAGTACAACACTGAAGCTTTCTTT. Translation gives CATSRQYNTEAFF. The V call is TRBV15, the J call TRBJ1-1, with no clear D. With 2 bases removed from V and 2 bases from J, the gap between germline ends came to 6 bases. The germline V gene encodes CDR1 LNHNV and CDR2 YYDKDF (reference sequence). The CDR3 totals 13 residues.